The 24 T cell receptor beta chains given below trace back to one sample, sequenced in a study of T cell responses to AZD1222 COVID-19 vaccine (dated by TCRdb to about 2021). According to the study, the label for this sample's time point signals: about 28 days (+/-7) after the second vaccine dose. Interpreted using the paper, the treatment or condition label stands for: meningococcal conjugate vaccine given as trial control. Libraries were prepared through the immunoSEQ multiplex PCR assay. Imported from immuneACCESS, the table was reduced by TCRdb to in-frame sequences with V and J called. These copies leave out some clones; in studies compared against another copy, an unresolved V gene accounts for under half, and the cause of the remainder is not known. The sample data list about 180,000 clones, and approximately 90% of these were observed just once. Roughly 4% of the sample lies in the top ten.

The input for sequencing was peripheral blood, taken 28 days after the second dose of the MenACWY control vaccine. All receptors derive from an adult who received the MenACWY meningococcal vaccine as a control.

The genes are TRBV5-1 and TRBJ2-2; TRBD1 might be the D (5 bases). The germline gives CDR1 SGHRS, CDR2 YFSETQ. There are 16 residues in the CDR3. Trimming removed 3 bases at V and 1 base at J, with 13 bases between. CDR3 protein: CASSYEQAMNTGELFF. CDR3 coding DNA: TGCGCCAGCAGCTATGAACAGGCCATGAACACCGGGGAGCTGTTTTTT.

The chain carries TRBV9 and TRBJ2-3; D might be TRBD2 (7 bases). V shed 0 bases and J shed 3 bases, with 17 bases lying between them. The germline CDR1 and CDR2 sequences are SGDLS and YYNGEE. This CDR3 is built from 17 residues. In nucleotides, the CDR3 is TGTGCCAGCAGCGTAGGCCCCGGGAGGAGGGGGACAGATACGCAGTATTTT. It codes for CASSVGPGRRGTDTQYF.

V usage is TRBV6-2 or TRBV6-3 and J usage is TRBJ1-4; 7 bases agree with TRBD1. Germline V CDR1 and CDR2: MNHEY, SVGEGT. Losses at the gene ends were 1 base for V and 11 bases for J; bases not matched to a gene: 1. This CDR3 region has 12 residues. The CDR3 DNA is TGTGCCAGCAGTTACTTCAGGGGGAAACTGTTTTTT. It specifies CASSYFRGKLFF.

The chain joins TRBV7-2 to TRBJ1-5, with TRBD1 matching over 8 bases. The germline CDR1 and CDR2 sequences are SGHTA and FQGNSA. After removal of 2 bases from V and 1 base from J, the junction contained 1 base not matched to a gene. The CDR3 extends over 15 amino acids. Written as DNA, the CDR3 is TGTGCCAGCAGCTTAAGGACAGGGAGCAATCAGCCCCAGCATTTT. Protein product: CASSLRTGSNQPQHF.

The CDR3 loop is CATRDKGEHQPQHF. DNA of the CDR3: TGTGCCACCCGGGACAAGGGCGAGCATCAGCCCCAGCATTTT. The chain combines TRBV24-1 with TRBJ1-5; perhaps TRBD1 as D (6 bases). CDR3 length: 14 residues. Germline CDR1 is KGHDR and CDR2 is SFDVKD. V gave up 9 bases and J gave up 5 bases, with 16 bases separating them.

The V and J genes are TRBV6-5 and TRBJ2-7; 13 bases agree with TRBD2. The CDR3 totals 15 residues. The trim removed 10 bases at V and 6 bases at J, leaving 12 bases unmatched. The germline CDR1 and CDR2 sequences are MNHEY and SVGAGI. CDR3 sequence (DNA): TGTGCCACCGAAACCACGGGACTAGCGGGATCCGAGCAGTACTTC. This translates into CATETTGLAGSEQYF.

V usage is TRBV6-2 or TRBV6-3 and J usage is TRBJ2-1; perhaps TRBD2 as D (5 bases). The V gene's germline CDR1 is MNHEY and CDR2 SVGEGT. The V end was cut by 2 bases, the J end by 8 bases, with 19 bases between. CDR3 length equals 16 residues. As DNA, the CDR3 is TGTGCCAGCAGTTACCGAGGGTCTTTTGCGGACGATGAGCAGTTCTTC. It specifies CASSYRGSFADDEQFF.

This chain links TRBV7-8 with TRBJ1-1, with D possibly TRBD1 on 5 matching bases. Germline-derived CDR1 and CDR2 are SGHVS and FQNEAQ. The CDR3 consists of 15 residues. Trimming took off 1 base at V and 3 bases at J, with 12 bases between the two ends. This CDR3 is CASSLVGGADTEAFF. Written as DNA, the CDR3 is TGTGCCAGCAGCTTAGTTGGAGGGGCGGACACTGAAGCTTTCTTT.

The chain is built from TRBV5-1 and TRBJ2-1; D not resolved. V gave up 4 bases and J gave up 1 base, with 15 bases separating them. There are 16 residues in the CDR3. The germline V gene has CDR1 SGHRS and CDR2 YFSETQ. CDR3 bases: TGCGCCAGCAGCCCCCAGCCGGCCCCTTCCTACAATGAGCAGTTCTTC. Residues: CASSPQPAPSYNEQFF.

The chain is built from TRBV6-6 and TRBJ2-7; D is uncertain. Germline V CDR1 and CDR2: MNHNY, SVGAGI (reference sequence). The CDR3 is 11 residues long. V was cut by 6 bases and J by 7 bases, with 10 bases left in between. CDR3 protein: CASSTLREQYF. DNA of the CDR3: TGTGCCAGCAGCACTCTTCGGGAGCAGTACTTC.

The rearrangement links TRBV6-6 to TRBJ2-3; D unclear. CDR3 length equals 11 residues. V lost 4 bases to trimming and J lost 6 bases, with 5 bases between them. Per the germline V gene, CDR1 is MNHNY and CDR2 is SVGAGI (reference sequence). Here the CDR3 DNA reads TGTGCCAGCAGTTCAGTCGATACGCAGTATTTT. It is translated as CASSSVDTQYF.

The V and J genes are TRBV6-1 and TRBJ1-5, with D perhaps matching TRBD1 (6 bases). V lost 4 bases and J lost 1, with 14 bases in between. The CDR3 is made up of 16 amino acids. Germline V lookup: CDR1 MNHNS, CDR2 SASEGT. The CDR3 nucleotides read TGTGCCAGCAGTGTAGGGGGGGTCGGAAGCAATCAGCCCCAGCATTTT. Encoded protein: CASSVGGVGSNQPQHF.

The V and J genes are TRBV6-6 and TRBJ1-5; D not resolved. The CDR3 loop spans 11 amino acids. V was clipped by 6 bases and J by 4 bases, with 4 bases between them. Germline V gives CDR1 MNHNY, CDR2 SVGAGI (reference sequence). The DNA of the CDR3 is TGTGCCAGCAGCATGAATCAGCCCCAGCATTTT. Amino acid sequence: CASSMNQPQHF.

The chain links TRBV10-3 to TRBJ1-2; no clear D. The CDR3 contains 14 residues. V was trimmed by 2 bases and J by 2 bases, leaving 9 bases between them. Germline V gene lookup returns CDR1 ENHRY and CDR2 SYGVKD. The CDR3 protein is CAISERKENYGYTF. The CDR3 DNA is TGTGCCATCAGTGAGCGGAAGGAAAACTATGGCTACACCTTC.

V gene TRBV30 combines with J gene TRBJ1-3; D gene ambiguous. Looked up from germline, CDR1 is GTSNPN and CDR2 is SVGIG (reference sequence). The V gene lost 4 bases and the J gene lost 0 bases, with 13 bases spanning the gap. The CDR3 contains 15 residues. The DNA of the CDR3 is TGTGCCTGGAACCCCACCCGCGCCTCTGGAAACACCATATATTTT. Amino acids: CAWNPTRASGNTIYF.

The rearrangement uses TRBV6-5 and TRBJ1-4; D is unresolved. Trimming pared 4 bases from V and 8 bases from J, leaving 8 bases between. Germline CDR1 MNHEY, CDR2 SVGAGI. The CDR3 consists of 12 residues. CDR3 sequence: CASSSPGEKLFF. The CDR3 nucleotides are TGTGCCAGCAGTTCCCCGGGCGAAAAACTGTTTTTT.

The CDR3 protein is CASSFGRNTEAFF. In DNA, the CDR3 is TGTGCCAGCAGCTTCGGCCGGAACACTGAAGCTTTCTTT. The rearrangement links TRBV7-2 to TRBJ1-1, with no clear D. Deletions cut 3 bases from V and 1 base from J, with 6 bases between. This CDR3 has 13 amino acids. The germline V gene encodes CDR1 SGHTA and CDR2 FQGNSA.

The V call is TRBV24-1, the J call TRBJ2-3; 7 bases map to TRBD2. V gave up 0 bases and J gave up 5 bases; unmatched junction bases: 7. From germline, CDR1 is KGHDR and CDR2 SFDVKD. The CDR3 sequence is 16 residues long. The CDR3 spells CATSDLVRERGDTQYF. The CDR3 coding sequence is TGTGCCACCAGTGATTTGGTGCGGGAGCGGGGAGATACGCAGTATTTT.

V is TRBV27 and J is TRBJ1-1; D unresolved. Trimming took 0 bases from V and 1 from J, leaving 12 bases between them. This CDR3 contains 16 residues. CDR1 is MNHEY, CDR2 SMNVEV, per germline (reference sequence). The CDR3 coding sequence is TGTGCCAGCAGTTTATCTTTCGTGGCGGCGAACACTGAAGCTTTCTTT. It specifies CASSLSFVAANTEAFF.

The chain employs TRBV27 and TRBJ1-2, with 8 bases aligning to TRBD1. Germline values: CDR1 MNHEY, CDR2 SMNVEV (reference sequence). With 5 bases clipped from V and 7 bases from J, the junction kept 3 bases outside the gene matches. CDR3 length: 12 amino acids. DNA for the CDR3: TGTGCCAGCAGTACCGACAGGGGTGGCTACACCTTC. This translates into CASSTDRGGYTF.

For the CDR3, the DNA is TGCAGCGTTGCACTACTCCGCACAGATACGCAGTATTTT. It translates to CSVALLRTDTQYF. This rearrangement joins TRBV29-1 to TRBJ2-3, with no clear D. Germline V gives CDR1 SQVTM, CDR2 ANQGSEA. V gave up 4 bases and J gave up 1 base, with 9 bases separating them. This CDR3 is 13 amino acids long.

The chain uses TRBV19 and TRBJ1-5, with D perhaps matching TRBD1 (6 bases). Germline loops: CDR1 LNHDA, CDR2 SQIVND (reference sequence). V was shortened by 10 bases and J by 1 base, with 20 bases between the two germline ends. The CDR3 totals 16 residues. CDR3: CATNSKDGQSNQPQHF. CDR3 nucleotide sequence: TGTGCCACCAATTCGAAAGACGGACAGAGCAATCAGCCCCAGCATTTT.

The chain is built from TRBV4-1 and TRBJ1-2; TRBD1 aligns across 9 bases. J was trimmed by 0 bases and V by 3 bases; bases with no gene match: 5. Germline V gene sequence: CDR1 MGHRA, CDR2 YSYEKL. The CDR3 covers 16 residues. This chain's CDR3 is CASSHGDRAPNYGYTF. The CDR3 DNA reads TGCGCCAGCAGCCATGGGGACAGGGCGCCTAACTATGGCTACACCTTC.

The chain uses TRBV15 and TRBJ2-7; TRBD2 agrees at 9 bases. Germline lookup yields CDR1 LNHNV and CDR2 YYDKDF (reference sequence). The CDR3 length is 13 residues. With V trimmed by 5 bases and J by 6 bases, 5 bases remained unmatched. The DNA for the CDR3 is TGTGCCACCAGCGGGGCGGGAGGGGTCGAGCAGTACTTC. Protein sequence: CATSGAGGVEQYF.